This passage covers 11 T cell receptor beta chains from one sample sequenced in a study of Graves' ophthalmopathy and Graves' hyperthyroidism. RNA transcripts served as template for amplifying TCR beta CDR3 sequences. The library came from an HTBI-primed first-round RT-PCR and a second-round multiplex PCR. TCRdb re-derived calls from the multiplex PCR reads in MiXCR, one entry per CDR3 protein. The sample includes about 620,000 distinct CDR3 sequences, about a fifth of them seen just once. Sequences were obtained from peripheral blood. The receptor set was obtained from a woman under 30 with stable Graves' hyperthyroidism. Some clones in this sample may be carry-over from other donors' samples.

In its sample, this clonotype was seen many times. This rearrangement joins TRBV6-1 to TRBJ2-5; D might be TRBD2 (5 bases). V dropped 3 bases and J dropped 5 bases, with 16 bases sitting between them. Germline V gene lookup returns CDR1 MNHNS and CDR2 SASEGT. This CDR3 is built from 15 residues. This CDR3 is CASSEGRMPGETQYF. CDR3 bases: TGTGCCAGCAGTGAGGGCCGGATGCCGGGGGAGACCCAGTACTTC.

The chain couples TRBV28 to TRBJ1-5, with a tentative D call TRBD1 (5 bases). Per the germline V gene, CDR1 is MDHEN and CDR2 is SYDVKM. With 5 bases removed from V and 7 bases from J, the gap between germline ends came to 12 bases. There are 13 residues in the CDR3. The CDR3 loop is CASSIPGQQPQHF. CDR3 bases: TGTGCCAGCAGTATTCCAGGGCAACAGCCCCAGCATTTT. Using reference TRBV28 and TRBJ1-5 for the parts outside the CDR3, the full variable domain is DVKVTQSSRYLVKRTGEKVFLECVQDMDHENMFWYRQDPGLGLRLIYFSYDVKMKEKGDIPEGYSVSREKKERFSLILESASTNQTSMYLCASSIPGQQPQHFGDGTRLSIL.

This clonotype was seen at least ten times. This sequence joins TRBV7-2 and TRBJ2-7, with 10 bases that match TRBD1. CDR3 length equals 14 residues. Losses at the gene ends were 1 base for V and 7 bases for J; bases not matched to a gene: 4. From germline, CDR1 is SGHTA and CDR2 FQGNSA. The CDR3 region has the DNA TGTGCCAGCAGCTTAGGACAGGGGGCGAGTGAGCAGTACTTC. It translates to CASSLGQGASEQYF.

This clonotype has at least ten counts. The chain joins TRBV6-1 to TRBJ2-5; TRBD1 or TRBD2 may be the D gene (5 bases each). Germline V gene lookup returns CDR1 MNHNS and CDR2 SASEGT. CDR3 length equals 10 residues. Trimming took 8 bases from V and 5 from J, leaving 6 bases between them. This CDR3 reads CASRDETQYF. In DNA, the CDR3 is TGTGCCAGCCGGGACGAGACCCAGTACTTC.

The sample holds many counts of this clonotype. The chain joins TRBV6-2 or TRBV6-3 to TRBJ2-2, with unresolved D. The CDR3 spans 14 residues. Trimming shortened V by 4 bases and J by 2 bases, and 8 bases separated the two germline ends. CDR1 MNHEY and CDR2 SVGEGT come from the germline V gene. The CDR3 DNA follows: TGTGCCAGCAGTTCGTCCTTTAACACCGGGGAGCTGTTTTTT. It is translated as CASSSSFNTGELFF.

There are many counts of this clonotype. The CDR3 DNA reads TGCGCCAGCAGCCAAGACGAGATATGGAGTTATTCACCCCTCCACTTT. Translation: CASSQDEIWSYSPLHF. This rearrangement joins TRBV4-1 to TRBJ1-6; D is undetermined. Germline CDR1 is MGHRA and CDR2 is YSYEKL. The CDR3 has 16 amino acids. Trimming took 0 bases from V and 8 from J, leaving 14 bases between them.

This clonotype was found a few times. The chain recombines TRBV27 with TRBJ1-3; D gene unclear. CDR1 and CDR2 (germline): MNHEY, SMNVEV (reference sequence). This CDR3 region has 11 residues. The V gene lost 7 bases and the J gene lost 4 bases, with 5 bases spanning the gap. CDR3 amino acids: CASKWGNTIYF. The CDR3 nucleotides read TGTGCCAGCAAATGGGGAAACACCATATATTTT.

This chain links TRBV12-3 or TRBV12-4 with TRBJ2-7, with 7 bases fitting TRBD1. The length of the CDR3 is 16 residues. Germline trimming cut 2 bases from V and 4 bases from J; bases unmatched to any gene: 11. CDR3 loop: CASSLTGVPSRYEQYF. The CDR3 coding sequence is TGTGCCAGCAGTTTAACAGGGGTCCCATCTCGATACGAGCAGTACTTC.

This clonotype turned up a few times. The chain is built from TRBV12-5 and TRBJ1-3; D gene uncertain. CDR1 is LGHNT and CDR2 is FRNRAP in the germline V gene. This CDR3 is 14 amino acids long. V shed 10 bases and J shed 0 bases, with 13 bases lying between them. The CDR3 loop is CATRSDYSGNTIYF. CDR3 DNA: TGTGCTACCCGCTCAGACTACTCTGGAAACACCATATATTTT. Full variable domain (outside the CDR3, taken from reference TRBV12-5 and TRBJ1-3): DARVTQTPRHKVTEMGQEVTMRCQPILGHNTVFWYRQTMMQGLELLAYFRNRAPLDDSGMPKDRFSAEMPDATLATLKIQPSEPRDSAVYFCATRSDYSGNTIYFGEGSWLTVV.

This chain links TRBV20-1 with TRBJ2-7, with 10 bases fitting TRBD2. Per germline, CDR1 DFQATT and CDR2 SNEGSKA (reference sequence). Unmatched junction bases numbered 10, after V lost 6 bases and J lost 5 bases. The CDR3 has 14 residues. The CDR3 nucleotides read TGCAGTGCCCCTGCTCTACTAGCGGGACACGAGCAGTACTTC. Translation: CSAPALLAGHEQYF.

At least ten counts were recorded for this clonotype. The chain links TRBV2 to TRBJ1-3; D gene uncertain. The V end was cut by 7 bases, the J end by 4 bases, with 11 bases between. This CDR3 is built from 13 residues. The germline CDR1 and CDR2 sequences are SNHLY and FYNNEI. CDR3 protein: CASTAWVGNTIYF. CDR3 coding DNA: TGTGCCAGCACCGCTTGGGTCGGAAACACCATATATTTT.